Given below is one T cell receptor beta chain in context. Looked up from germline, CDR1 is SNHLY and CDR2 is FYNNEI. The length of the CDR3 is 14 residues. V was pared by 8 bases and J by 8 bases, with 19 bases between. The sample belongs to a study of CD8 T cells in Susac syndrome. A quantity of about 0.5 to 1 ug RNA underwent reverse transcription using random hexamers. Amplification of TCR beta CDR3 was carried out by immunoSEQ multiplex PCR, which covered 54 Vbeta and 13 Jbeta segments. TCRdb analysed the immunoSEQ multiplex PCR reads with MiXCR anew, one entry per CDR3 protein. The data contain just over 80,000 distinct CDR3 sequences, about 93% of them singletons. Controls were age- and sex-matched healthy donors. TEMRA cells were FACS-enriched, while CD8+ and CD4+ T cells were negatively isolated.

The chain couples TRBV2 to TRBJ1-5, with D perhaps TRBD1 (5 bases). This receptor was obtained from a human donor in good health. The sample taken for sequencing was CD8+ T cells from PBMCs. CDR3 sequence: CASALDAGDEPQHF. The DNA for the CDR3 is TGTGCCAGCGCTCTGGACGCCGGGGACGAGCCCCAGCATTTT.